A single sample is the source of the 4 T cell receptor beta chains below, sequenced in a study of regulatory T cells in long-lasting Graves disease. Noted time point: newly diagnosed GD, antithyroid drugs for less than 3 months. Isolated PBMC RNA provided the starting material for the TCR library. Libraries of TCR beta came from iRepertoire HTBI primers plus Arm-PCR of CDR3 regions. Each CDR3 protein is one row after TCRdb ran MiXCR on the multiplex PCR reads. The profile covers a few hundred thousand distinct CDR3 sequences, with roughly 17% appearing a single time and about 27% taken by the ten largest. The sample also formed part of further work on T cells in Graves' hyperthyroidism and ophthalmopathy.

The material sequenced was peripheral blood mononuclear cells (PBMCs), taken at new diagnosis, from a patient treated with antithyroid drugs. The source of these receptors is a middle-aged man with Graves disease.

The rearrangement uses TRBV10-2 and TRBJ2-2; D unclear. Germline CDR1 reads WSHSY; CDR2 reads SAAADI. CDR3 length equals 14 residues. V was trimmed by 2 bases and J by 5 bases, leaving 9 bases between them. The CDR3 DNA sequence: TGCGCCAGCAGTGAGCGTCCGGGTACCGGGGAGCTGTTTTTT. Translating gives CASSERPGTGELFF.

This clonotype was recorded many times. This chain joins TRBV7-2 and TRBJ2-2; 9 bases are shared with TRBD2. The germline gives CDR1 SGHTA, CDR2 FQGNSA. This CDR3 has 14 residues. J lost 4 bases, V lost 6 bases, and 3 bases had no gene match. DNA of the CDR3: TGTGCCAGCAGGTTGCGGGGGGGCACCGGGGAGCTGTTTTTT. It translates to CASRLRGGTGELFF.

This clonotype was recorded many times. V is TRBV20-1 and J is TRBJ2-5; D gene unclear. Trimming cost V 3 bases and J 0 bases, with 8 bases left between them. The germline V gene encodes CDR1 DFQATT and CDR2 SNEGSKA (reference sequence). The CDR3 loop spans 13 amino acids. CDR3 residues: CSASVRNQETQYF. CDR3 DNA sequence: TGCAGTGCTAGTGTGCGCAACCAAGAGACCCAGTACTTC.

The genes are TRBV20-1 and TRBJ2-7; the D call may be TRBD1 or TRBD2 (5 bases each). There are 14 residues in the CDR3. Germline lookup yields CDR1 DFQATT and CDR2 SNEGSKA (reference sequence). Deletions cut 6 bases from V and 3 bases from J, with 18 bases between. The CDR3 protein is CSARRDQNNYEQYF. The CDR3 DNA is TGCAGTGCCCGTAGGGACCAAAATAACTACGAGCAGTACTTC.